This passage covers 18 T cell receptor beta chains from one sample sequenced in a study of cytomegalovirus exposure and HLA in healthy donors. Libraries were prepared by immunoSEQ multiplex PCR; TCRdb keeps only in-frame clonotypes and omits some of them. The sample lists 150,000 to 250,000 clones, around 80% occurring once. Sequencing was performed on PBMCs. These receptor sequences come from a woman in her twenties or thirties in good health and CMV-seropositive.

The chain joins TRBV27 to TRBJ2-3, with 7 bases aligning to TRBD2. CDR1 and CDR2 (germline): MNHEY, SMNVEV (reference sequence). The CDR3 length is 17 residues. Germline trimming cut 4 bases from V and 0 bases from J; bases unmatched to any gene: 10. CDR3 loop: CASSSTLWRESTDTQYF. The CDR3 region has the DNA TGTGCCAGCAGTTCCACCCTGTGGCGGGAGAGCACAGATACGCAGTATTTT.

The genes are TRBV29-1 and TRBJ1-5; D gene uncertain. Per the germline V gene, CDR1 is SQVTM and CDR2 is ANQGSEA. Trimming left V 4 bases short and J 3 bases short, with 10 bases between. CDR3 length: 13 amino acids. The CDR3 reads CSVAREPNQPQHF. DNA of the CDR3: TGCAGCGTTGCCCGGGAACCCAATCAGCCCCAGCATTTT.

The J gene is TRBJ2-7, the V gene TRBV5-1, with TRBD1 identical over 7 bases. V gave up 0 bases and J gave up 3 bases; unmatched junction bases: 6. Per the germline V gene, CDR1 is SGHRS and CDR2 is YFSETQ. This CDR3 is built from 15 residues. The CDR3: CASSLVGDSGYEQYF. The DNA for the CDR3 is TGCGCCAGCAGCTTGGTCGGGGACAGCGGCTACGAGCAGTACTTC.

The chain links TRBV7-9 to TRBJ1-2; D gene ambiguous. The CDR3 consists of 11 residues. V lost 3 bases and J 8 bases, leaving 7 bases between the germline ends. Germline V gene data show CDR1 as SEHNR and CDR2 as FQNEAQ (reference sequence). CDR3 sequence reads: CASSFGSGYTF. The CDR3 DNA is TGTGCCAGCAGCTTCGGGTCCGGCTACACCTTC.

The chain recombines TRBV28 with TRBJ1-1; no clear D gene. The CDR3 is 13 amino acids. V was shortened by 8 bases and J by 1 base, with 11 bases between the two germline ends. Germline values: CDR1 MDHEN, CDR2 SYDVKM. The CDR3 bases are TGTGCCAGCCCGGGTGAGGGGAACACTGAAGCTTTCTTT. It yields the protein CASPGEGNTEAFF.

This clone was seen once. The chain couples TRBV29-1 to TRBJ2-7; a weak D match, TRBD2 (5 bases). With 4 bases removed from V and 2 bases from J, the gap between germline ends came to 6 bases. Germline CDR1 is SQVTM and CDR2 is ANQGSEA. CDR3 length equals 11 residues. The chain's CDR3 is CSVGETYEQYF. In nucleotides, the CDR3 is TGCAGCGTTGGGGAGACCTACGAGCAGTACTTC.

The rearrangement uses TRBV27 and TRBJ2-1; the match to TRBD2 covers 8 bases. The CDR3 spans 16 residues. Germline assignment: CDR1 MNHEY and CDR2 SMNVEV (reference sequence). The J segment lost 8 bases and the V segment lost 0 bases, leaving 9 bases of the junction unmatched. DNA of the CDR3: TGTGCCAGCAGTTTATCGCCGGGAGGGGCTAGGGATGAGCAGTTCTTC. Its protein product is CASSLSPGGARDEQFF.

This chain joins TRBV5-1 and TRBJ2-5; TRBD2 aligns across 7 bases. The CDR3 extends over 14 amino acids. In germline, CDR1 is SGHRS, CDR2 YFSETQ. Trimming cost V 3 bases and J 3 bases; bases outside gene matches: 5. The CDR3 DNA is TGCGCCAGCAGCTCTAGCGGTTGGGAAGAGACCCAGTACTTC. Residues: CASSSSGWEETQYF.

The J gene is TRBJ2-2, the V gene TRBV29-1, with 9 bases lining up with TRBD1. The V and J ends lost 8 bases and 5 bases, in that order; junction bases with no gene match: 6. Germline V lookup: CDR1 SQVTM, CDR2 ANQGSEA. The CDR3 sequence is 13 residues long. CDR3 residues: CSSRDRDTGELFF. CDR3 nucleotide sequence: TGCAGCTCCCGGGACAGGGATACCGGGGAGCTGTTTTTT.

This clone was observed a single time. The V call is TRBV6-6, the J call TRBJ2-2, with a possible D match to TRBD2 (5 bases). This CDR3 region has 15 residues. V was pared by 6 bases and J by 6 bases, with 17 bases between. CDR1 is MNHNY and CDR2 is SVGAGI in the germline V gene (reference sequence). CDR3 coding DNA: TGTGCCAGCAGCAGGACTCCCTCCGGCGCCGGGGAGCTGTTTTTT. Its protein is CASSRTPSGAGELFF.

V is TRBV4-1 and J is TRBJ2-3; TRBD2 aligns across 13 bases. The CDR3 totals 16 residues. J lost 4 bases, V lost 1 base, and 2 bases had no gene match. Germline CDR1 and CDR2: MGHRA and YSYEKL. Here the CDR3 DNA reads TGCGCCAGCAGCCAAGTACTAGCGGGAGGGGCAGATACGCAGTATTTT. Translated: CASSQVLAGGADTQYF.

This sequence joins TRBV6-1 and TRBJ2-7; perhaps TRBD2 as D (5 bases). This CDR3 spans 12 amino acids. V lost 6 bases, J lost 0 bases, and 6 bases lay in between. Germline V lookup: CDR1 MNHNS, CDR2 SASEGT. CDR3 nucleotide sequence: TGTGCCAGCAGGGGAGACTCCTACGAGCAGTACTTC. Translating gives CASRGDSYEQYF.

The chain couples TRBV11-3 to TRBJ2-5, with a weak D call TRBD2 (6 bases). This CDR3 has 15 amino acids. Trimming left V 2 bases short and J 2 bases short, with 12 bases between. The germline V gene encodes CDR1 SGHNT and CDR2 YENEEA. The CDR3 DNA reads as TGTGCCAGCAGCTTATCGGAGGGAGAGCAAGAGACCCAGTACTTC. Translated: CASSLSEGEQETQYF. The entire variable domain, with the rest obtained from reference TRBV11-3 and TRBJ2-5, is as follows: EAGVVQSPRYKIIEKKQPVAFWCNPISGHNTLYWYLQNLGQGPELLIRYENEEAVDDSQLPKDRFSAERLKGVDSTLKIQPAELGDSAVYLCASSLSEGEQETQYFGPGTRLLVL.

This chain connects TRBV5-1 to TRBJ2-1; possibly TRBD2 for D (6 bases). V shed 1 base and J shed 7 bases, with 15 bases lying between them. Germline V gene lookup returns CDR1 SGHRS and CDR2 YFSETQ. The CDR3 is 15 amino acids. In nucleotides, the CDR3 is TGCGCCAGCAGCTTGTTCGCGGGGTTGGGAAATGAGCAGTTCTTC. Its translation is CASSLFAGLGNEQFF.

In its sample, this clone was seen once. This CDR3 is CASSLGDSGYTF. The CDR3 DNA follows: TGTGCCAGCAGCTTAGGGGACTCAGGCTACACCTTC. The chain joins TRBV7-9 to TRBJ1-2, with D maybe TRBD1 (5 bases). The V and J ends lost 1 base and 8 bases respectively, with 8 bases between them. Germline V gene data show CDR1 as SEHNR and CDR2 as FQNEAQ (reference sequence). This CDR3 has 12 residues.

J is TRBJ1-5 and V is TRBV9; a weak D match, TRBD1 (5 bases). Germline CDR1 is SGDLS and CDR2 is YYNGEE. This CDR3 is built from 15 residues. V was clipped by 4 bases and J by 2 bases, with 13 bases between them. Here the CDR3 DNA reads TGTGCCAGCAGCCCGGACACTCTTGGCAATCAGCCCCAGCATTTT. It encodes CASSPDTLGNQPQHF.

The chain employs TRBV4-2 and TRBJ1-5; D unresolved. V shed 1 base and J shed 8 bases, with 12 bases lying between them. CDR3 size: 14 residues. In germline, CDR1 is LGHNA, CDR2 YNFKEQ. CDR3: CASSQVISNEPQHF. CDR3 in DNA: TGTGCCAGCAGCCAAGTAATCTCTAATGAGCCCCAGCATTTT.

In this sample, this clone turned up once. The rearrangement links TRBV9 to TRBJ1-5; 11 bases map to TRBD1. The CDR3 runs 15 residues. V trimming: 3 bases; J trimming: 7 bases; junction bases outside the gene matches: 6. Germline CDR1 is SGDLS and CDR2 is YYNGEE. CDR3 protein: CASSGGQGVHQPQHF. CDR3 nucleotide sequence: TGTGCCAGCAGCGGGGGACAGGGGGTTCACCAGCCCCAGCATTTT.